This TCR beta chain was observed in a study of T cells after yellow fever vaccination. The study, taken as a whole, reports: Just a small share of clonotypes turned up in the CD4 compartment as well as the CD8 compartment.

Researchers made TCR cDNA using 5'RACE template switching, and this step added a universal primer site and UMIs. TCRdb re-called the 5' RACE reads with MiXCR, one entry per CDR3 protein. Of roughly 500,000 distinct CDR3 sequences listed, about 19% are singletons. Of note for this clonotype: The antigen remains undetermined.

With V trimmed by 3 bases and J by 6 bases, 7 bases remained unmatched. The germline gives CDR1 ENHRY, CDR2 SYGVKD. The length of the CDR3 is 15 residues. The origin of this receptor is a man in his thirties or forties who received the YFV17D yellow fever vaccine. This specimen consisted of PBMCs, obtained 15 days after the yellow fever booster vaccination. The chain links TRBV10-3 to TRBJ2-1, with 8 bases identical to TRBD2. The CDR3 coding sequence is TGTGCCATCAGTGAAAGGGCGGGAGGTCGCAATGAGCAGTTCTTC. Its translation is CAISERAGGRNEQFF.